A single sample gave rise to the 13 T cell receptor beta chains below, sequenced in a study of blood T cell repertoires in COVID-19 (dated by TCRdb to about 2020). Library preparation employed the immunoSEQ multiplex PCR assay. TCRdb provides this immuneACCESS table in a form limited to in-frame rearrangements. Some clones are lacking; in checked studies, under half of them reflect an unresolved V gene, and why the rest are absent is not known. The sample table shows over 450,000 clones, and roughly 89% are seen once. Around 0.95% of the sample lies in the top ten. The specimen was peripheral blood. These receptor sequences come from a man younger than 35 with COVID-19, enrolled during active disease.

The rearrangement uses TRBV12-3 or TRBV12-4 and TRBJ2-7; D might be TRBD1 (6 bases). The CDR3 contains 12 residues. The V and J ends lost 5 bases and 3 bases respectively, with 8 bases between them. This CDR3 reads CASSQGSYEQYF. CDR3 in DNA: TGTGCCAGCAGTCAGGGGAGCTACGAGCAGTACTTC.

The rearrangement links TRBV3-1 (or the pseudogene TRBV3-2) to TRBJ2-3, with D perhaps TRBD2 (6 bases). V was cut by 6 bases and J by 1 base, with 14 bases left in between. The germline V gene has CDR1 LGHDT and CDR2 YNNKEL (reference sequence). This CDR3 has 15 amino acids. DNA of the CDR3: TGTGCCAGCAGGGAGTGGGGGGATGGCACAGATACGCAGTATTTT. It translates to CASREWGDGTDTQYF.

This sequence joins TRBV24-1 and TRBJ2-7, with 9 bases fitting TRBD1. The CDR3 length is 15 residues. J lost 9 bases, V lost 2 bases, and 10 bases had no gene match. Germline-derived CDR1 and CDR2 are KGHDR and SFDVKD. The CDR3 bases are TGTGCCACCAGTGATTCCTCGGGACAGGGCTATGTGCAGTACTTC. This gives the protein CATSDSSGQGYVQYF.

The V call is TRBV5-1, the J call TRBJ2-1, with D perhaps matching TRBD1 (5 bases). V lost 4 bases and J lost 9, with 20 bases in between. Looked up from germline, CDR1 is SGHRS and CDR2 is YFSETQ. The CDR3 consists of 15 residues. The CDR3 is CASSEIQVRRSEQFF. CDR3 nucleotides: TGCGCCAGCAGCGAAATACAGGTTCGTAGGAGTGAGCAGTTCTTC.

V and J are TRBV18 and TRBJ1-1, with TRBD1 matching over 9 bases. V dropped 0 bases and J dropped 8; count of bases not matched to a gene: 1. Germline CDR1 is KGHSH and CDR2 is LQKENI. This CDR3 has 13 residues. The CDR3 coding sequence is TGTGCCAGCTCACCACCGGGGACAGGGGAAGCTTTCTTT. This gives the protein CASSPPGTGEAFF.

In its sample, this clone was seen a few times. The chain links TRBV19 to TRBJ1-4; TRBD1 matches 9 bases. The CDR3 extends over 14 amino acids. Germline V lookup: CDR1 LNHDA, CDR2 SQIVND (reference sequence). V lost 7 bases to trimming and J lost 5 bases; unmatched junction nucleotides: 5. DNA of the CDR3: TGTGCCAGTAATCGGGACAGGGTGAATGAAAAACTGTTTTTT. This translates into CASNRDRVNEKLFF.

The CDR3 DNA reads as TGTGCCAGCTCAAGTCAGGTTGAGAGAAGAGATACGCAGTATTTT. It encodes CASSSQVERRDTQYF. This rearrangement joins TRBV5-5 to TRBJ2-3; D remains ambiguous. The CDR3 runs to 15 residues. Trimming pared 7 bases from V and 5 bases from J, leaving 20 bases between. CDR1 and CDR2 (germline): SGHKS, YYEKEE (reference sequence).

The chain joins TRBV18 to TRBJ1-2; tentative D call: TRBD1 (6 bases). This CDR3 comprises 13 residues. Germline V gene sequence: CDR1 KGHSH, CDR2 LQKENI. Deletions cut 5 bases from V and 3 bases from J, with 10 bases between. In nucleotides, the CDR3 is TGTGCCAGCTCAGAAGGGGGGGACTATGGCTACACCTTC. Translating gives CASSEGGDYGYTF. The full variable domain, in which reference TRBV18 and TRBJ1-2 provide the parts outside the CDR3, is NAGVMQNPRHLVRRRGQEARLRCSPMKGHSHVYWYRQLPEEGLKFMVYLQKENIIDESGMPKERFSAEFPKEGPSILRIQQVVRGDSAAYFCASSEGGDYGYTFGSGTRLTVV.

This chain uses TRBV11-3 with TRBJ2-7; TRBD2 is a possible D gene (6 bases). This CDR3 contains 14 residues. Germline V gives CDR1 SGHNT, CDR2 YENEEA. V gave up 3 bases and J gave up 5 bases, with 14 bases separating them. The CDR3 reads CASSFPQEGHEQYF. The DNA for the CDR3 is TGTGCCAGCAGCTTTCCACAGGAGGGCCACGAGCAGTACTTC.

The rearrangement joins TRBV7-6 to TRBJ2-2; weak D call: TRBD2 (6 bases). Germline values: CDR1 SGHVS, CDR2 FNYEAQ. V lost 2 bases and J lost 2, with 12 bases in between. The CDR3 runs to 16 residues. The CDR3 loop is CASSLRAGGNTGELFF. Here the CDR3 DNA reads TGTGCCAGCAGCTTACGGGCCGGGGGAAACACCGGGGAGCTGTTTTTT.

The chain uses TRBV5-8 and TRBJ1-5; D perhaps matches TRBD1 (5 bases). Germline V gives CDR1 SGHTS, CDR2 YDEGEE. The CDR3 is 16 residues long. The germline V and J ends were trimmed by 1 base and 2 bases, with 13 bases remaining between them. CDR3 DNA sequence: TGTGCCAGCAGCTTGAGCGGGGGAGTCGGCAATCAGCCCCAGCATTTT. It codes for CASSLSGGVGNQPQHF.

The chain couples TRBV5-3 to TRBJ2-4, with 9 bases matching TRBD2. TRBV5-3 is an ORF, with its function uncertain. V lost 4 bases to trimming and J lost 3 bases; unmatched junction nucleotides: 17. The CDR3 extends over 19 amino acids. CDR3 DNA sequence: TGTGCCAGAAGCCCTTCGGGGAGAGCGGGGGGCGGAGACAAAAACATTCAGTACTTC. Protein: CARSPSGRAGGGDKNIQYF.

The V gene is TRBV18, the J gene TRBJ1-1; 8 nucleotides agree with TRBD1. Germline V gene sequence: CDR1 KGHSH, CDR2 LQKENI. Trimming at V came to 2 bases and at J to 0 bases, leaving 2 bases not matched to a gene. There are 15 residues in the CDR3. The CDR3: CASSPTQGVNTEAFF. CDR3 nucleotide sequence: TGTGCCAGCTCACCAACACAGGGGGTGAACACTGAAGCTTTCTTT.